Shown below are 21 T cell receptor beta chains from a single sample sequenced in a study of shared clonotypes between healthy human individuals. Data came from immunoSEQ multiplex PCR; TCRdb stores just in-frame clones and leaves some out. The sample holds around 2.1 million clones; almost 96% are singletons and the top ten take around 0.13%. Sequences were obtained from naive CD4+ T cells sorted from blood. Noted subset: CD45RA+ positively selected. The receptors were gathered from a man aged 18 to 35 in good health.

The rearrangement uses TRBV6-1 and TRBJ2-3; weak D call: TRBD2 (5 bases). Trimming took 2 bases from V and 8 from J, leaving 17 bases between them. This CDR3 is 15 amino acids long. Germline V gene sequence: CDR1 MNHNS, CDR2 SASEGT. The CDR3 DNA sequence: TGTGCCAGCAGTGAAAACTTCGGGCGGGTGGGTACGCAGTATTTT. This encodes CASSENFGRVGTQYF.

The genes are TRBV25-1 and TRBJ2-7; D is perhaps TRBD1 (7 bases). CDR1 and CDR2 (germline): MGHDK, SYGVNS. CDR3 length: 13 amino acids. The V end was cut by 5 bases, the J end by 9 bases, with 17 bases between. The CDR3 bases are TGTGCCAGCAGTATCCAGGGGGGCGGCGGGCAGTACTTC. Protein product: CASSIQGGGGQYF.

V gene TRBV27 combines with J gene TRBJ1-1; tentatively, D is TRBD1 (5 bases). There are 16 residues in the CDR3. The ends were cut back, 7 bases at V and 4 bases at J, with 22 bases in the middle. CDR1 and CDR2 (germline): MNHEY, SMNVEV (reference sequence). The CDR3 region has the DNA TGTGCCAGCACCCCCGGATCTACAGGAAGGGGCACTGAAGCTTTCTTT. This sequence encodes CASTPGSTGRGTEAFF.

The chain uses TRBV4-3 and TRBJ2-6, with no clear D. Germline CDR1 is LGHNA and CDR2 is YSLEER. V lost 0 bases to trimming and J lost 2 bases, with 5 bases between them. The CDR3 is made up of 15 amino acids. CDR3 loop: CASSQEFPGANVLTF. In DNA form, the CDR3 reads TGCGCCAGCAGCCAAGAATTTCCTGGGGCCAACGTCCTGACTTTC.

The genes are TRBV29-1 and TRBJ2-1; maybe TRBD2 (6 bases). Looked up from germline, CDR1 is SQVTM and CDR2 is ANQGSEA. V was clipped by 8 bases and J by 7 bases, with 18 bases between them. The CDR3 loop spans 13 amino acids. The CDR3 nucleotides read TGCAGCCTCTGGGGGGAGCGGCTTAATGAGCAGTTCTTC. It is translated as CSLWGERLNEQFF.

In this sample, this clone turned up many times. The chain couples TRBV30 to TRBJ1-1, with 8 bases that match TRBD1. The CDR3 length is 16 residues. Germline V lookup: CDR1 GTSNPN, CDR2 SVGIG (reference sequence). V shed 2 bases, J shed 10 bases, and the junction held 18 bases outside the gene matches. This CDR3 is CAWSPEESGGPLRAFF. The CDR3 nucleotides read TGTGCCTGGAGTCCCGAGGAGTCAGGGGGCCCGCTCCGAGCTTTCTTT.

This sequence joins TRBV7-3 and TRBJ2-2; the match to TRBD1 covers 12 bases. The V gene end was trimmed by 5 bases and the J gene end by 6 bases; junction bases not matched to a gene: 7. This CDR3 spans 16 amino acids. Germline CDR1 reads SGHTA; CDR2 reads FQGTGA. The CDR3 region has the DNA TGTGCCAGCAGCCCGCGCGGGACAGGGGGCCCCGGGGAGCTGTTTTTT. The encoded protein is CASSPRGTGGPGELFF.

This clone was observed once. The J gene is TRBJ2-3, the V gene TRBV29-1, with D perhaps given as TRBD1 or TRBD2 (5 bases each). Germline V lookup: CDR1 SQVTM, CDR2 ANQGSEA. This CDR3 region has 12 residues. The germline V and J ends were trimmed by 8 bases and 2 bases, with 11 bases remaining between them. As DNA, the CDR3 is TGCAGCCAGGGACGCCCCACAGATACGCAGTATTTT. Translating gives CSQGRPTDTQYF.

This rearrangement joins TRBV28 to TRBJ1-2, with TRBD1 as a possible D gene (5 bases). This CDR3 contains 13 residues. Germline V gene data show CDR1 as MDHEN and CDR2 as SYDVKM. Trimming took 6 bases from V and 2 from J, leaving 10 bases between them. CDR3 sequence (DNA): TGTGCCAGCAGAGACGACAGAAACTATGGCTACACCTTC. The encoded protein is CASRDDRNYGYTF.

The chain has TRBV11-2 and TRBJ2-7; 9 nucleotides line up with TRBD2. V was clipped by 8 bases and J by 2 bases; unmatched bases: 13. The CDR3 loop spans 16 amino acids. Germline V gives CDR1 SGHAT, CDR2 FQNNGV. The DNA of the CDR3 is TGTGCCAGCCGAGACCAGGTAGCGGGAGACCCCTACGAGCAGTACTTC. Translation gives CASRDQVAGDPYEQYF.

This clone was seen just once. The chain is built from TRBV30 and TRBJ2-7; 10 bases align to TRBD1. Unmatched junction bases numbered 10, after V lost 2 bases and J lost 3 bases. The CDR3 extends over 16 amino acids. The V gene's germline CDR1 is GTSNPN and CDR2 SVGIG (reference sequence). CDR3 bases: TGTGCCTGGAGTCTGAGAGAGGACAGGGGGTACTACGAGCAGTACTTC. This translates into CAWSLREDRGYYEQYF.

The V and J genes are TRBV5-1 and TRBJ2-7; tentatively, D is TRBD1 or TRBD2 (5 bases each). Trimming took 6 bases from V and 6 from J, leaving 7 bases between them. There are 10 residues in the CDR3. Germline V gene data show CDR1 as SGHRS and CDR2 as YFSETQ. The CDR3 reads CASTGPEQYF. CDR3 DNA sequence: TGCGCCAGCACGGGGCCCGAGCAGTACTTC.

V gene TRBV4-1 combines with J gene TRBJ2-1; 8 nucleotides align to TRBD1. V lost 0 bases, J lost 4 bases, and 8 bases stayed unmatched. There are 17 residues in the CDR3. CDR1 and CDR2 from the germline V gene are MGHRA and YSYEKL. The CDR3 nucleotides read TGCGCCAGCAGCCAAGATATATGGCAGGGGGCTTACAATGAGCAGTTCTTC. Protein sequence: CASSQDIWQGAYNEQFF.

Of note for this clone: Its ends do not fully match the called genes, so a read error is possible. The rearrangement uses TRBV7-7 and TRBJ2-1; D ambiguous. The CDR3 is 15 amino acids. Per the germline V gene, CDR1 is SSHAT and CDR2 is FNYEAQ (reference sequence). The CDR3 DNA sequence: TGTGCTAGCAGCTTAGGCGGTGCTAAAAACAATGAGCAGTTCTTC. Translated: CASSLGGAKNNEQFF.

The rearrangement links TRBV7-3 to TRBJ2-5; D perhaps matches TRBD2 (5 bases). Germline loops: CDR1 SGHTA, CDR2 FQGTGA. V was shortened by 2 bases and J by 2 bases, with 15 bases between the two germline ends. The CDR3 extends over 16 amino acids. CDR3 nucleotides: TGTGCCAGCAGCTTAGAGGGTCCTAGCTCACAAGAGACCCAGTACTTC. This codes for CASSLEGPSSQETQYF.

As concerns this clone: Other DNA sequences in this specimen translate into the identical CDR3. This chain links TRBV28 with TRBJ2-5, with TRBD1 identical over 7 bases. Per the germline V gene, CDR1 is MDHEN and CDR2 is SYDVKM. This CDR3 is 13 amino acids long. V dropped 6 bases and J dropped 5; count of bases not matched to a gene: 6. The CDR3 is CASSPGGRETQYF. CDR3 coding DNA: TGTGCCAGCAGCCCAGGGGGTAGGGAGACCCAGTACTTC.

This clone was recorded a few times. At the DNA level, this CDR3 is encoded by other sequences in the same sample as well. The V gene is TRBV29-1, the J gene TRBJ1-1; D may be TRBD1 (5 bases). The CDR3 loop spans 12 amino acids. Trimming took off 6 bases at V and 5 bases at J, with 13 bases between the two ends. CDR1 SQVTM and CDR2 ANQGSEA come from the germline V gene. The CDR3 here is CSVAGGYTEAFF. For the CDR3, the DNA is TGCAGCGTGGCGGGGGGGTATACTGAAGCTTTCTTT.

About this clone: The same CDR3 can be traced to other DNA sequences in this sample. V usage is TRBV27 and J usage is TRBJ1-1; D is undetermined. V lost 3 bases and J lost 0, with 8 bases in between. Germline V gene data show CDR1 as MNHEY and CDR2 as SMNVEV (reference sequence). The CDR3 sequence is 14 residues long. The CDR3 DNA reads as TGTGCCAGCAGTTTCGGACGGCTGAACACTGAAGCTTTCTTT. Translated, it gives CASSFGRLNTEAFF.

This rearrangement joins TRBV14 to TRBJ2-6; D might be TRBD1 (5 bases). V was pared by 5 bases and J by 1 base, with 9 bases between. Germline values: CDR1 SGHDN, CDR2 FVKESK. The CDR3 consists of 15 residues. In nucleotides, the CDR3 is TGTGCCAGCAGCGTTCAGGGTTCTGGGGCCAACGTCCTGACTTTC. As protein: CASSVQGSGANVLTF.

This chain connects TRBV5-1 to TRBJ2-3, with D tentatively TRBD2 (6 bases). Germline V lookup: CDR1 SGHRS, CDR2 YFSETQ. Trimming removed 1 base from V and 6 bases from J, with 15 bases in between. The CDR3 covers 15 residues. CDR3 coding DNA: TGCGCCAGCAGCTTGCCAGGGTCTGGAGGGGATACGCAGTATTTT. It codes for CASSLPGSGGDTQYF.

The V and J genes are TRBV6-5 and TRBJ1-1; D is perhaps TRBD1 (5 bases). Trimming left V 0 bases short and J 5 bases short, with 16 bases between. The germline V gene has CDR1 MNHEY and CDR2 SVGAGI. This CDR3 region has 16 residues. CDR3 nucleotide sequence: TGTGCCAGCAGTTACTCGAGTCTATCCAGGGTAACTGAAGCTTTCTTT. It translates to CASSYSSLSRVTEAFF.